A selection of T cell receptor beta chains follows, all from one sample in a study of control samples from healthy donors and cancer patients. The method was immunoSEQ multiplex PCR; TCRdb's version includes in-frame clones alone and lacks a portion of them. Here the sample spans around 250,000 clones, about four fifths being singletons. Sample: PBMCs. The receptor set was obtained from a woman aged 55-69 years with lung cancer. Each CDR3 is given with its conserved first and last residue. The D gene is left open where the match is weak. Rows give clone size only sometimes, using once, few, many, or a class for an expanded clone.

>-|-|TRBJ1-1|TRBV2
CASSLLQEAFF
TGTGCCAGCAGTTTGTTACAGGAAGCTTTCTTT
>few|-|TRBJ1-2|TRBV4-1
CASSQGPRTSSDGYTF
TGCGCCAGCAGCCAAGGACCTAGAACGTCTTCCGATGGCTACACCTTC
>-|-|TRBJ2-1|TRBV7-3
CASSWSAGTTYNEQFF
TGTGCCAGCAGCTGGTCCGCGGGAACCACCTACAATGAGCAGTTCTTC
>-|-|TRBJ2-1|TRBV4-1
CASSQIGLGQFF
TGCGCCAGCAGCCAAATTGGTCTAGGGCAGTTCTTC
>-|TRBD2|TRBJ2-1|TRBV3-1/TRBV3-2
CASSHGSGSVDEQFF
TGTGCCAGCAGCCATGGGAGCGGGAGTGTGGATGAGCAGTTCTTC
>-|-|TRBJ2-2|TRBV15
CATSRDSRLGGELFF
TGTGCCACCAGCAGAGATTCCCGATTGGGCGGGGAGCTGTTTTTT
>-|-|TRBJ2-2|TRBV6-1
CASSEDPRAAANTGELFF
TGTGCCAGCAGTGAAGATCCCAGAGCGGCCGCGAACACCGGGGAGCTGTTTTTT
>-|-|TRBJ1-3|TRBV4-1
CASSTGLIPAGNTIYF
TGCGCCAGCAGCACCGGCCTCATACCCGCTGGAAACACCATATATTTT
>-|-|TRBJ2-7|TRBV7-2
CASSFGQSYEQYF
TGTGCCAGCAGCTTTGGGCAGTCCTACGAGCAGTACTTC
>few|TRBD2|TRBJ2-5|TRBV4-2
CASSSGTSHQETQYF
TGTGCCAGCAGCTCCGGGACTAGCCACCAAGAGACCCAGTACTTC
>-|TRBD2|TRBJ2-1|TRBV4-2
CASSRTSGRTSSYNEQFF
TGTGCCAGCAGTCGGACTAGCGGGAGGACTTCCTCCTACAATGAGCAGTTCTTC
>-|TRBD1|TRBJ1-5|TRBV3-1/TRBV3-2
CASSSQGAGNQPQHF
TGTGCCAGCAGCTCTCAGGGGGCCGGCAATCAGCCCCAGCATTTT
>-|-|TRBJ2-3|TRBV9
CASSVMGISTDTQYF
TGTGCCAGCAGCGTAATGGGCATTAGCACAGATACGCAGTATTTT
>-|-|TRBJ1-1|TRBV9
CASSVAPTNTEAFF
TGTGCCAGCAGCGTAGCCCCTACGAACACTGAAGCTTTCTTT
>-|-|TRBJ1-5|TRBV27
CASSPGPSPQHF
TGTGCCAGCAGCCCGGGCCCTTCGCCCCAGCATTTT
>-|TRBD2|TRBJ2-5|TRBV5-4
CASSSLADQETQYF
TGTGCCAGCAGCTCACTAGCGGACCAAGAGACCCAGTACTTC
>-|-|TRBJ2-7|TRBV6-5
CASRRGAGGYEQYF
TGTGCCAGCAGACGGGGGGCAGGGGGCTACGAGCAGTACTTC
>-|TRBD1|TRBJ2-3|TRBV2
CASSGQGVSTDTQYF
TGTGCCAGCAGTGGACAGGGGGTAAGCACAGATACGCAGTATTTT
>-|-|TRBJ2-3|TRBV10-3
CAIRQEATDTQYF
TGTGCCATCAGACAGGAGGCGACAGATACGCAGTATTTT
>-|TRBD1|TRBJ1-1|TRBV2
CASSEARTGTEAFF
TGTGCCAGCAGTGAAGCAAGGACAGGCACTGAAGCTTTCTTT
>-|TRBD2|TRBJ2-7|TRBV6-5
CASKTGGDYEQYF
TGTGCCAGCAAGACGGGGGGGGACTACGAGCAGTACTTC
>few|-|TRBJ2-7|TRBV3-1/TRBV3-2
CASSPRDAGEQYF
TGTGCCAGCAGCCCTCGGGACGCTGGCGAGCAGTACTTC
>-|-|TRBJ1-6|TRBV6-1
CASSEAGRDARSPLHF
TGTGCCAGCAGTGAAGCTGGCAGGGATGCGAGATCACCCCTCCACTTT
>-|TRBD1|TRBJ2-7|TRBV5-4
CASSWTGGVEQYF
TGTGCCAGCAGCTGGACAGGGGGCGTCGAGCAGTACTTC
>-|-|TRBJ2-1|TRBV7-7
CASSLTPGRGEQFF
TGTGCTAGCAGCTTAACTCCCGGCCGGGGCGAGCAGTTCTTC
>-|-|TRBJ1-1|TRBV24-1
CATSSAETEAFF
TGTGCCACCAGTTCTGCTGAAACTGAAGCTTTCTTT
>few|-|TRBJ1-1|TRBV3-1/TRBV3-2
CASSRGTEAFF
TGTGCCAGCAGTAGGGGGACTGAAGCTTTCTTT
>-|-|TRBJ1-1|TRBV19
CASSRPRGMNTEAFF
TGTGCCAGTAGTCGCCCCAGGGGAATGAACACTGAAGCTTTCTTT